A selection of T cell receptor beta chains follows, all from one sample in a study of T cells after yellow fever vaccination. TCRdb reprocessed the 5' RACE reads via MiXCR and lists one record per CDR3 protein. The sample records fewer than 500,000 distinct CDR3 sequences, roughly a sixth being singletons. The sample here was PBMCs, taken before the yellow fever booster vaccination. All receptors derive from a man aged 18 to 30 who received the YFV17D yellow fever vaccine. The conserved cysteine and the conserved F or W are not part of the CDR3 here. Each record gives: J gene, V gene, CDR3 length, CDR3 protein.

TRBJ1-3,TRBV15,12,ATSRPFSGNTIY
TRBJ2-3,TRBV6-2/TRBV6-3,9,ATGMSDTQY
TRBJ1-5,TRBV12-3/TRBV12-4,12,ASSLDRSNQPQH
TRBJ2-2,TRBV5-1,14,ASSLDTSGSTGELF
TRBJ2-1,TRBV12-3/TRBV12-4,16,ASSSPKASGGSYNEQF
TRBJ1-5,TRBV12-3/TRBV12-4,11,ASSAQGNQPQH
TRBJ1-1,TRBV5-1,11,ASSSFDRGGAF
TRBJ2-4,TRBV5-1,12,ASSGGTGDNIQY
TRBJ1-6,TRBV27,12,ASSFRELNSPLH
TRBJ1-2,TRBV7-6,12,ASSLSRATYGYT
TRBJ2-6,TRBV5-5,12,ASSGTRRANVLT
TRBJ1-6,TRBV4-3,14,ASSQGYSSYNSPLH
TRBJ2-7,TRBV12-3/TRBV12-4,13,ASSFPGQGTYEQY
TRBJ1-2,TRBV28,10,ASTLSGVGYT
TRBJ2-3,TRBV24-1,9,EESGTDTQY
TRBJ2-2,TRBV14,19,ASSYKNQGPSGLNVAGELF
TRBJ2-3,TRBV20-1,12,SARDPGGSDTQY
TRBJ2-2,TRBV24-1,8,ATRPGELF
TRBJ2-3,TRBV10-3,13,AISPPGDEKDTQY
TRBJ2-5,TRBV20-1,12,SATRGGVGETQY
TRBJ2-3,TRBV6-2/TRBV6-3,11,ASADRMADTQY
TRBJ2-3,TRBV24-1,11,ATSDASTDTQY
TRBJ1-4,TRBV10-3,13,ATKTGGATNEKLF